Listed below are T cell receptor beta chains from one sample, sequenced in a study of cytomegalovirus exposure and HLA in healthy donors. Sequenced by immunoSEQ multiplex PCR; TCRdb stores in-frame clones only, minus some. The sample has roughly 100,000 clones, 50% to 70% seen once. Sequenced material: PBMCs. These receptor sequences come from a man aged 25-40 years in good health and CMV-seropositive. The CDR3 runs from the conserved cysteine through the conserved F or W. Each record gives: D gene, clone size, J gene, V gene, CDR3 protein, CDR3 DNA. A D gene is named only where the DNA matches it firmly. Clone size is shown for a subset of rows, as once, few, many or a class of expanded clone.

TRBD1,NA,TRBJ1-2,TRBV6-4,CASSDPGTDGYTF,TGTGCCAGCAGTGACCCCGGGACAGATGGCTACACCTTC
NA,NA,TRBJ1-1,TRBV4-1,CASTPGRGKTEAFF,TGCGCCAGCACCCCTGGGAGGGGGAAAACTGAAGCTTTCTTT
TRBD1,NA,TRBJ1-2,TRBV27,CASSLDRVGSYGYTF,TGTGCCAGCAGTTTGGACAGGGTTGGGAGCTATGGCTACACCTTC
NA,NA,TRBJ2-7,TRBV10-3,CAIHASFTYEQYF,TGTGCCATCCATGCTAGCTTTACCTACGAGCAGTACTTC
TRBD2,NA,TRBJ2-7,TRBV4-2,CASSQDLAGAGEQYF,TGTGCCAGCAGCCAGGATCTAGCGGGGGCCGGGGAGCAGTACTTC
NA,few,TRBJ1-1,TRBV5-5,CASSFSSGANTEAFF,TGTGCCAGCAGCTTCTCATCAGGGGCGAACACTGAAGCTTTCTTT
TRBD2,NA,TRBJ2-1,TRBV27,CASAFPLAGGYEQFF,TGTGCCAGCGCATTCCCACTAGCGGGGGGCTATGAGCAGTTCTTC
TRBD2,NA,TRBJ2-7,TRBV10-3,CAIRAGTSAYEQYF,TGTGCCATCAGAGCCGGGACTAGCGCTTACGAGCAGTACTTC
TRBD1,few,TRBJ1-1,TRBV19,CASSISGQGRTEAFF,TGTGCCAGTAGTATATCGGGACAGGGAAGGACTGAAGCTTTCTTT
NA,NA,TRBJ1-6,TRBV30,CAWRSGGNSPLHF,TGTGCCTGGAGGTCCGGGGGAAATTCACCCCTCCACTTT
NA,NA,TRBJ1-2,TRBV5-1,CASSLEQGVGGYTF,TGCGCCAGCAGCTTGGAACAGGGCGTAGGTGGCTACACCTTC
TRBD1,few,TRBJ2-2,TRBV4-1,CASSQDLRQGTGELFF,TGCGCCAGCAGCCAAGATCTGAGACAGGGGACCGGGGAGCTGTTTTTT
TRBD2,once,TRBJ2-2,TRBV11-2,CASSHFPLTSGGNTGELFF,TGTGCCAGCAGCCATTTCCCCTTGACTAGCGGGGGGAACACCGGGGAGCTGTTTTTT
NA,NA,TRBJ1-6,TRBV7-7,CGVTGRYSPLHF,TGTGGGGTTACAGGCAGATATTCACCCCTCCACTTT
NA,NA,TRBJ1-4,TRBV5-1,CASSFEGNEKLFF,TGCGCCAGCAGCTTTGAGGGTAATGAAAAACTGTTTTTT
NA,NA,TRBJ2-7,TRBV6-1,CASKGTASEQYF,TGTGCCAGCAAAGGAACAGCTTCCGAGCAGTACTTC
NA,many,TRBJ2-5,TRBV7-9,CASSLSTGGETQYF,TGTGCCAGCAGCTTATCAACCGGAGGGGAGACCCAGTACTTC
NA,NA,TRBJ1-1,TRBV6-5,CASNPPGNTEAFF,TGTGCGTCAAATCCACCGGGGAACACTGAAGCTTTCTTT
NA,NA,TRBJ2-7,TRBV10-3,CAISESPGYEQYF,TGTGCCATCAGTGAGTCCCCAGGGTACGAGCAGTACTTC
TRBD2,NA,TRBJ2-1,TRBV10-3,CAISRSGGAGNEQFF,TGTGCCATCTCTCGTAGCGGGGGGGCGGGTAATGAGCAGTTCTTC
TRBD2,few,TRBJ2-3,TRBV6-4,CASSDGGGSTDTQYF,TGTGCCAGCAGTGACGGGGGGGGGAGCACAGATACGCAGTATTTT
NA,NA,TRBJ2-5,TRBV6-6,CASIPAGGWETQYF,TGTGCCAGCATCCCTGCTGGGGGGTGGGAGACCCAGTACTTC
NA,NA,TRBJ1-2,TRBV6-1,CANELTGDYGYTF,TGTGCCAACGAGCTAACAGGCGACTATGGCTACACCTTC
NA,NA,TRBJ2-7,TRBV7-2,CASSFDSAYEQYF,TGTGCCAGCAGCTTCGACTCGGCCTACGAGCAGTACTTC
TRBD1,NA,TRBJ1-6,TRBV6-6,CASSGAGGSSPLHF,TGTGCCAGCAGCGGAGCAGGGGGCAGTTCACCCCTCCACTTT
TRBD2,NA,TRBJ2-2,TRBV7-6,CASSKTSGGAVNTGELFF,TGTGCCAGCAGCAAGACTAGCGGGGGGGCGGTGAACACCGGGGAGCTGTTTTTT
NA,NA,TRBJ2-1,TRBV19,CASSIGGAGAPYNEQFF,TGTGCCAGTAGTATAGGGGGGGCGGGGGCCCCCTACAATGAGCAGTTCTTC
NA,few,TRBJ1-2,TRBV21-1,CASITVLWPNLNYGYTF,TGTGCCAGCATCACCGTTTTGTGGCCCAACCTTAACTATGGCTACACCTTC
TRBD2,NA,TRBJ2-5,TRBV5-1,CASRLAGGQETQYF,TGCGCCAGCAGACTAGCGGGGGGACAAGAGACCCAGTACTTC
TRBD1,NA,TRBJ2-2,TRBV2,CASRRTGGTGELFF,TGTGCCAGCAGGAGGACAGGGGGGACCGGGGAGCTGTTTTTT
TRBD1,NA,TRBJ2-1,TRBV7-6,CASSLVTGGGNEQFF,TGTGCCAGCAGCTTAGTGACAGGGGGCGGGAATGAGCAGTTCTTC
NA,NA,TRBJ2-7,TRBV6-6,CASSPGNQGQYF,TGTGCCAGCAGCCCTGGTAACCAGGGGCAGTACTTC
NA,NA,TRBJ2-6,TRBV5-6,CASSLYSGANVLTF,TGTGCCAGCAGCTTATACTCTGGGGCCAACGTCCTGACTTTC